The 10 T cell receptor beta chains below were found in one sample sequenced in a study of cytomegalovirus exposure and HLA in healthy donors. The PCR employed 60 Vbeta primers together with 13 Jbeta primers. Using immunoSEQ multiplex PCR, the repertoire was profiled, and TCRdb retains in-frame clones only, with some absent. This table holds over 75,000 clones, 78% found once. The sample was PBMCs. The receptors originated from an older woman in good health and CMV-seronegative.

The chain recombines TRBV6-5 with TRBJ1-5, with 8 bases matching TRBD1. The V segment lost 5 bases and the J segment 3 bases; nucleotides outside the gene matches: 3. CDR3 length equals 14 residues. Germline V gene sequence: CDR1 MNHEY, CDR2 SVGAGI. CDR3 residues: CASSTGGTNQPQHF. CDR3 nucleotide sequence: TGTGCCAGCAGTACAGGGGGAACCAATCAGCCCCAGCATTTT.

The CDR3: CASRLTGVGTQYF. The CDR3 region has the DNA TGTGCCAGCAGGCTAACAGGGGTGGGGACCCAGTACTTC. V and J are TRBV7-9 and TRBJ2-5, with 7 bases aligning to TRBD1. The ends lost 6 bases at V and 7 bases at J; junction bases unmatched: 8. Germline V lookup: CDR1 SEHNR, CDR2 FQNEAQ (reference sequence). This CDR3 spans 13 amino acids.

The CDR3 DNA follows: TGTGCCAGTAGTATAGCAGGGCGGAATGAGCAGTTCTTC. Encoded protein: CASSIAGRNEQFF. The chain combines TRBV19 with TRBJ2-1; D might be TRBD1 (5 bases). The CDR3 sequence is 13 residues long. Germline-derived CDR1 and CDR2 are LNHDA and SQIVND (reference sequence). The V gene lost 1 base and the J gene lost 7 bases, with 8 bases spanning the gap.

The J gene is TRBJ2-5, the V gene TRBV2, with D perhaps matching TRBD1 (6 bases). Germline-derived CDR1 and CDR2 are SNHLY and FYNNEI. The CDR3 extends over 14 amino acids. Trimming pared 5 bases from V and 5 bases from J, leaving 15 bases between. The chain's CDR3 is CASSLQGEGETQYF. The CDR3 region has the DNA TGTGCCAGCAGTCTACAGGGTGAGGGCGAGACCCAGTACTTC.

The chain couples TRBV7-9 to TRBJ2-5, with D perhaps TRBD2 (5 bases). The CDR3 sequence is 13 residues long. V lost 5 bases, J lost 5 bases, and 12 bases lay in between. Germline V CDR1 and CDR2: SEHNR, FQNEAQ (reference sequence). The CDR3 here is CASSPTSWETQYF. DNA for the CDR3: TGTGCCAGCAGCCCTACTAGTTGGGAGACCCAGTACTTC.

The chain couples TRBV5-3 to TRBJ2-1, with D perhaps matching TRBD1 (5 bases). TRBV5-3 has ORF status, its function being uncertain. CDR3 length: 15 amino acids. Trimming stripped 4 bases from V and 4 bases from J, with 15 bases between. The CDR3 loop is CARSSSTEGYNEQFF. The CDR3 coding sequence is TGTGCCAGAAGCAGCTCGACAGAAGGTTACAATGAGCAGTTCTTC.

The chain joins TRBV5-4 to TRBJ2-7; 10 bases line up with TRBD2. The V and J ends lost 4 bases and 5 bases, in that order; junction bases with no gene match: 12. Looked up from germline, CDR1 is SGHNT and CDR2 is YYREEE (reference sequence). The CDR3 is 16 residues long. DNA of the CDR3: TGTGCCAGCAGCGAGGGAGGGAGCGGGAGGGTCCACGAGCAGTACTTC. Amino acid sequence: CASSEGGSGRVHEQYF.

This sequence joins TRBV6-1 and TRBJ1-3; D is uncertain. This CDR3 is built from 15 residues. Germline V gives CDR1 MNHNS, CDR2 SASEGT. The V end was cut by 2 bases, the J end by 3 bases, with 11 bases between. This CDR3 reads CASSEWAGIGNTIYF. The CDR3 coding sequence is TGTGCCAGCAGTGAATGGGCAGGTATTGGAAACACCATATATTTT.

This clone has a handful of counts. The chain carries TRBV7-2 and TRBJ2-4; D is unclear. CDR1 is SGHTA and CDR2 is FQGNSA in the germline V gene. Trimming cost V 1 base and J 10 bases, with 8 bases left between them. CDR3 length: 12 amino acids. In nucleotides, the CDR3 is TGTGCCAGCAGCTTAGTCAATCGGATTCAGTACTTC. Protein product: CASSLVNRIQYF.

The CDR3 DNA reads TGTGCCAGCAGCCCACAAGAGACCCAGTACTTC. Translated, it gives CASSPQETQYF. The chain couples TRBV7-9 to TRBJ2-5, with D uncertain. This CDR3 contains 11 residues. Germline loops: CDR1 SEHNR, CDR2 FQNEAQ (reference sequence). Trimming took off 5 bases at V and 2 bases at J, with 3 bases between the two ends.